This T cell receptor (beta chain) derives from a study of shared clonotypes between healthy human individuals. Study-level points and caveats: Estimated richness was generally greater in naive than memory subsets. Even with large depth, rarefaction showed that sorted-subset sequencing was incomplete.

As for this clone: Its target is unknown.

Each cell subset's genomic DNA was divided evenly among several immunoSEQ plates. Measured with immunoSEQ multiplex PCR; TCRdb has only the in-frame clones, and not every one. The table records 2 million to 3 million clones, over 85% of them present only once. CDR3 length: 13 residues. V dropped 2 bases and J dropped 13 bases, with 15 bases sitting between them. Germline V gene lookup returns CDR1 KGHSH and CDR2 LQKENI. J is TRBJ2-1 and V is TRBV18, with D perhaps matching TRBD1 (6 bases). This TCR derives from a man between 18 and 29 years old in good health. Some clones in this sample may be carry-over from other donors' samples. Sequences were obtained from naive CD4+ T cells from PBMCs. Subset of the sample: CD45RA+ positively selected. The CDR3 loop is CASSPRQWDIQFF. DNA of the CDR3: TGTGCCAGCTCACCAAGGCAATGGGACATTCAGTTCTTC.